The subject of this entry is one T cell receptor (beta chain). The data were taken from a study of T cells in Graves' hyperthyroidism and ophthalmopathy. Study-level information: The blood sample was taken at first diagnosis, before treatment began.

The study included ophthalmopathy patients with Clinical Activity Score at least 3, NOSPECS grade at least 4 and duration under 3 months. The CDR3 extends over 13 amino acids. V lost 3 bases and J lost 5, with 10 bases in between. Germline CDR1 is LNHDA and CDR2 is SQIVND (reference sequence). Researchers amplified the TCR beta CDR3 regions from RNA transcripts. Primed by the HTBI set, a first-round RT-PCR was run on the TCR CDR3. TCRdb reanalysed the multiplex PCR reads using MiXCR and keeps one entry per CDR3 protein. The data contain 400,000 to 500,000 distinct CDR3 sequences, 14% to 15% of them singletons.

This clonotype was obtained from a young man with Graves' ophthalmopathy. The chain has TRBV19 and TRBJ2-5; no definite D call. Sequenced material: blood. The CDR3 protein is CASSITPQETQYF. The CDR3 bases are TGTGCCAGTAGTATCACTCCTCAGGAGACCCAGTACTTC.